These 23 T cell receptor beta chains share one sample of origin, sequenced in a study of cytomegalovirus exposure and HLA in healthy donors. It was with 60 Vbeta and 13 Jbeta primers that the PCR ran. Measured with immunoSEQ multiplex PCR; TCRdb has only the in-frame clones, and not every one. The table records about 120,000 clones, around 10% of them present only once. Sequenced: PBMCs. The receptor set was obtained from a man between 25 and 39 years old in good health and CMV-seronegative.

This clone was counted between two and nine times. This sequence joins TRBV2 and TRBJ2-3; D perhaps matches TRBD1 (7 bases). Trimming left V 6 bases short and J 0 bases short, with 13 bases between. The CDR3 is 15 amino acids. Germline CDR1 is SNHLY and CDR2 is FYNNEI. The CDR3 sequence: CASRAGQSSTDTQYF. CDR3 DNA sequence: TGTGCCAGCAGGGCGGGACAGTCTAGCACAGATACGCAGTATTTT.

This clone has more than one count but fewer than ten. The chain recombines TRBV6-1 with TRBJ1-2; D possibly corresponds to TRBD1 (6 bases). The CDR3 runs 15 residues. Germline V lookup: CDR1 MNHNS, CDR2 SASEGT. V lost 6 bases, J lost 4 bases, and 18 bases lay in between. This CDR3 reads CASRRVAGESYGYTF. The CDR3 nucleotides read TGTGCCAGCAGGAGAGTTGCAGGGGAAAGCTATGGCTACACCTTC.

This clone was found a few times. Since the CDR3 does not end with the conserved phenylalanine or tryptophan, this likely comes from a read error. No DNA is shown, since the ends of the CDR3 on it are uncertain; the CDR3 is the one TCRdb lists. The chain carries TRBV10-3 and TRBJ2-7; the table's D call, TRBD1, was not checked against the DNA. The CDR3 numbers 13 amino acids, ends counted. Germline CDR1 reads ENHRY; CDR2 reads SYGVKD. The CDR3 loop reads CAISPNTDRGQVL.

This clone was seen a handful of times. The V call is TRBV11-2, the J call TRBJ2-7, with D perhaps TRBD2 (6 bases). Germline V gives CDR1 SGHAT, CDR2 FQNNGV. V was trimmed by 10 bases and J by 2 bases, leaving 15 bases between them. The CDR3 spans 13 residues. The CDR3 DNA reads TGTGCCACCCTGGGGGGAGTGACCTACGAGCAGTACTTC. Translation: CATLGGVTYEQYF.

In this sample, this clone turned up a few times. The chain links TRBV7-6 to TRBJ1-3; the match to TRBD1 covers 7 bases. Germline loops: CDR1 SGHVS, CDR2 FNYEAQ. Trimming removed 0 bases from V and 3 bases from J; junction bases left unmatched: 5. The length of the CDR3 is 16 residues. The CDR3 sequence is CASSLAQTGFGNTIYF. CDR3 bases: TGTGCCAGCAGCTTAGCCCAGACAGGGTTTGGAAACACCATATATTTT.

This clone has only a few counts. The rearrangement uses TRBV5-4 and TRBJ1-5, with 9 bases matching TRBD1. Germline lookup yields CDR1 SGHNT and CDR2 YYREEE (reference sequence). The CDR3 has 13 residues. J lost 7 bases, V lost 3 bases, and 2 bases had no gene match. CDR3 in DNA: TGTGCCAGCAGCTCGGACAGGGGACAGCCCCAGCATTTT. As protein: CASSSDRGQPQHF.

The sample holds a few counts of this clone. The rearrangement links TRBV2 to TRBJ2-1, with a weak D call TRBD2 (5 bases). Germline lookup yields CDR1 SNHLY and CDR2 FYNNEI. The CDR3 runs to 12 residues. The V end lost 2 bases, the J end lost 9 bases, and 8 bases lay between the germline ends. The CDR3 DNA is TGTGCCAGCAGTGAATCTAGCCGTGAGCAGTTCTTC. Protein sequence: CASSESSREQFF.

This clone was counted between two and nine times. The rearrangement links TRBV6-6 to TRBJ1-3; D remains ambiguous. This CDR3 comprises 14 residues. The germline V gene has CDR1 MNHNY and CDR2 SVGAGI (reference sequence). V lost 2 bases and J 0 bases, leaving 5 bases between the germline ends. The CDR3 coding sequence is TGTGCCAGCAGTTACAGCCGCTCTGGAAACACCATATATTTT. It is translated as CASSYSRSGNTIYF.

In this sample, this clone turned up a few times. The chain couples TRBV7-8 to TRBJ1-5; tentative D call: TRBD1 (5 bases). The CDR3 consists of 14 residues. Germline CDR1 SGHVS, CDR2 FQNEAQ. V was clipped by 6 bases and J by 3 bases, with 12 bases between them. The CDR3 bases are TGTGCCAGCAGTCAGTTCAGGGTCAATCAGCCCCAGCATTTT. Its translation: CASSQFRVNQPQHF.

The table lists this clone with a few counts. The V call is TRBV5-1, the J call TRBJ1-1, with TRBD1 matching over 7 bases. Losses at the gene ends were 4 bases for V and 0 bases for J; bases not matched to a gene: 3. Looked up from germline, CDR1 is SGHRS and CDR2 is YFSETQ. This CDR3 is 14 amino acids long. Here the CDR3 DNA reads TGCGCCAGCAGCGGGGGACAGCTGAACACTGAAGCTTTCTTT. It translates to CASSGGQLNTEAFF.

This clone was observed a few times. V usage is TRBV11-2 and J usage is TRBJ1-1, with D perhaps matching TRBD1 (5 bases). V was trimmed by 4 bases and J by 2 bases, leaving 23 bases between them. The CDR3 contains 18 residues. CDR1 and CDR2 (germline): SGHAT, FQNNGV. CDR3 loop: CASSSKALQGTSNTEAFF. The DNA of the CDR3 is TGTGCCAGCAGCTCAAAGGCTCTGCAGGGCACGAGTAACACTGAAGCTTTCTTT. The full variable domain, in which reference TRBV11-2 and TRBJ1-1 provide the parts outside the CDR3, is EAGVAQSPRYKIIEKRQSVAFWCNPISGHATLYWYQQILGQGPKLLIQFQNNGVVDDSQLPKDRFSAERLKGVDSTLKIQPAKLEDSAVYLCASSSKALQGTSNTEAFFGQGTRLTVV.

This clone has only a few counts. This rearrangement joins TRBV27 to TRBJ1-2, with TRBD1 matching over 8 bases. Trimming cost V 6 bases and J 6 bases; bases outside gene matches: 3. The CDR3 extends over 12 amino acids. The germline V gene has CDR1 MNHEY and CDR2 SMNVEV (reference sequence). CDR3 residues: CASRDRADGYTF. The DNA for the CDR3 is TGTGCCAGCAGGGACAGGGCAGATGGCTACACCTTC.

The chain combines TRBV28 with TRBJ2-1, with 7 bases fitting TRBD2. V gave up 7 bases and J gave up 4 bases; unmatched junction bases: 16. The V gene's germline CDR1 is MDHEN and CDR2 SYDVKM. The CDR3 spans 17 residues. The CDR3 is CASTPGLFNGGYNEQFF. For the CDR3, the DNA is TGTGCCAGCACCCCGGGACTATTTAATGGCGGTTACAATGAGCAGTTCTTC.

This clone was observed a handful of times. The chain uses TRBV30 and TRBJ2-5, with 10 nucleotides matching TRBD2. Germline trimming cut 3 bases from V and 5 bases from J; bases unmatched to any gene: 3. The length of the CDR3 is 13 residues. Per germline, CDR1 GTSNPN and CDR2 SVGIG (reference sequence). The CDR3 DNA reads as TGTGCCTGGAGGGGGACTAGCGTTGAGACCCAGTACTTC. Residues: CAWRGTSVETQYF. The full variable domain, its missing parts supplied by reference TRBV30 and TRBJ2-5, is SQTIHQWPATLVQPVGSPLSLECTVEGTSNPNLYWYRQAAGRGLQLLFYSVGIGQISSEVPQNLSASRPQDRQFILSSKKLLLSDSGFYLCAWRGTSVETQYFGPGTRLLVL.

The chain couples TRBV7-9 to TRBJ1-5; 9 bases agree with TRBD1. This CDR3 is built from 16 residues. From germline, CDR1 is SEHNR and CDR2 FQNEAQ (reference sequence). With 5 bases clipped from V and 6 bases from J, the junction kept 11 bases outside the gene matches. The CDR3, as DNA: TGTGCCAGCAGCCCCACACAACAGGGGGCGGTTCAGCCCCAGCATTTT. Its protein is CASSPTQQGAVQPQHF.

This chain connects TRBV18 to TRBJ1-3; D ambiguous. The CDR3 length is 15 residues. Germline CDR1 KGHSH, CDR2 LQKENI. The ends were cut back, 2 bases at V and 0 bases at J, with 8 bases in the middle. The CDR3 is CASSPGRSSGNTIYF. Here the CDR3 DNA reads TGTGCCAGCTCACCAGGCAGAAGCTCTGGAAACACCATATATTTT.

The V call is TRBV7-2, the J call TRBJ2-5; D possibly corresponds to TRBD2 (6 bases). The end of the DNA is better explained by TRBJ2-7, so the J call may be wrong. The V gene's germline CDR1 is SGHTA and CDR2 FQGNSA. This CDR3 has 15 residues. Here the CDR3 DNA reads TGTGCCAGCAGCTTAGGACGGGGACTTACCTACGAGCAGTACTTC. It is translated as CASSLGRGLTYEQYF.

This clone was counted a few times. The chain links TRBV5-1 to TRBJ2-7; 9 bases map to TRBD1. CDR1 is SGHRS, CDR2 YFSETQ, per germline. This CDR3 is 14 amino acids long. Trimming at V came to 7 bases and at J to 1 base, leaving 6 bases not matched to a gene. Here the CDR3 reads CASHEQGASYEQYF. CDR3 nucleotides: TGCGCCAGCCACGAACAGGGGGCGTCCTACGAGCAGTACTTC.

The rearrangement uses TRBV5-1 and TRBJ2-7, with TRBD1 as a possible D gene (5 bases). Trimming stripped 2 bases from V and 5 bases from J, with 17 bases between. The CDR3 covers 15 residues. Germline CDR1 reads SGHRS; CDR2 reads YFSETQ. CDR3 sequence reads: CASSLNPGIQDEQYF. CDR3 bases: TGCGCCAGCAGCTTAAATCCAGGGATTCAGGACGAGCAGTACTTC.

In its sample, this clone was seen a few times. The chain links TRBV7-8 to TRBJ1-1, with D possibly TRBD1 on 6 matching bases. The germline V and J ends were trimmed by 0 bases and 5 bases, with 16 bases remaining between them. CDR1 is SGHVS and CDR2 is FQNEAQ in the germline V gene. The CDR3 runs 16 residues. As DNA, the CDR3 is TGTGCCAGCAGCTTAGCTCGTGGAAGGGGGGGGACTGAAGCTTTCTTT. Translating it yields CASSLARGRGGTEAFF.

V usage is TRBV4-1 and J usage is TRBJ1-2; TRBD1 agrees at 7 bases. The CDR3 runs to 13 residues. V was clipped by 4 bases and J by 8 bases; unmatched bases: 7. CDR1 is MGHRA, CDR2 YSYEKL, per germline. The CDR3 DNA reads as TGCGCCAGCAGCCCGCGACAGGGTTCCGGCTACACCTTC. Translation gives CASSPRQGSGYTF.

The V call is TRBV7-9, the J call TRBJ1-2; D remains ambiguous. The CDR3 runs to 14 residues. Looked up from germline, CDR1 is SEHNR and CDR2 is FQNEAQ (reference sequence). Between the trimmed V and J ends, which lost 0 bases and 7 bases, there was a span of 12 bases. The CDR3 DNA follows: TGTGCCAGCAGCTTAGCCCAGGCTGGGAGTGGCTACACCTTC. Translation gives CASSLAQAGSGYTF.

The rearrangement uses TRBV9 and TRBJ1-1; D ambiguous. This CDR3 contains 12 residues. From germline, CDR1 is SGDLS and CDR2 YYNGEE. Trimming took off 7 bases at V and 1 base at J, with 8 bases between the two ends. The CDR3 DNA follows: TGTGCCAGCGCGCGGGGGAACACTGAAGCTTTCTTT. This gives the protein CASARGNTEAFF.